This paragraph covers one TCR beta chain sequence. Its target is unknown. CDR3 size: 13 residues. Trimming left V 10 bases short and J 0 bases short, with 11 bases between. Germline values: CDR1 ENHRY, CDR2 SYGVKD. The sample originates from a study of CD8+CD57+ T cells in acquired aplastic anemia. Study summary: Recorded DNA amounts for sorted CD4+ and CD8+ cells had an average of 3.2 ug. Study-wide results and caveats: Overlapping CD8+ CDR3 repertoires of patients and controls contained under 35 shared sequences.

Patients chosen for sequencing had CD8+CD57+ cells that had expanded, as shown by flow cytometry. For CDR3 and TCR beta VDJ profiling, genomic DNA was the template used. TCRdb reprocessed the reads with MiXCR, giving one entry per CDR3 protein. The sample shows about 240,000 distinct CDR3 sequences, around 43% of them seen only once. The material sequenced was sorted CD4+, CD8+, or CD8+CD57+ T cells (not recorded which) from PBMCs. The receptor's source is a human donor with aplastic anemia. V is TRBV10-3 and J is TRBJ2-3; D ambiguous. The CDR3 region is CATQLTSTDTQYF. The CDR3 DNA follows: TGTGCCACCCAACTAACTAGCACAGATACGCAGTATTTT.